These 5 T cell receptor beta chains were sequenced from one sample in a study of cytomegalovirus exposure and HLA in healthy donors (dated by TCRdb to between 2016 and 2019). The method was the immunoSEQ multiplex PCR assay. For the multiplex PCR, a mixture combining 60 forward primers for TCR Vbeta segments and 13 reverse primers for TCR Jbeta segments was used. TCRdb holds this immuneACCESS table with in-frame rearrangements only. Some clones are missing; in checked studies, unresolved V genes explain under half, and the rest has no known cause. The sample yields about 98,000 clones; around 60% were counted once. Together, the top ten hold approximately 4.8% of the sample. Sequences were obtained from PBMCs. All receptors come from a human donor in good health.

This clone occurred a few times. The J gene is TRBJ2-3, the V gene TRBV4-1, with TRBD2 as a possible D gene (7 bases). Germline-derived CDR1 and CDR2 are MGHRA and YSYEKL. The CDR3 runs 13 residues. Trimming removed 1 base from V and 7 bases from J, with 9 bases in between. The CDR3 sequence: CASSQGGGYTQYF. The CDR3 nucleotides read TGCGCCAGCAGCCAAGGGGGGGGCTATACGCAGTATTTT.

V is TRBV5-1 and J is TRBJ2-5; 11 nucleotides line up with TRBD2. CDR3 length: 15 residues. V was clipped by 3 bases and J by 1 base; unmatched bases: 2. Per germline, CDR1 SGHRS and CDR2 YFSETQ. CDR3 in DNA: TGCGCCAGCAGCTCCGGGACTAGCGGCCAAGAGACCCAGTACTTC. This encodes CASSSGTSGQETQYF.

The rearrangement joins TRBV7-2 to TRBJ1-1; 7 bases match TRBD1. The V gene's germline CDR1 is SGHTA and CDR2 FQGNSA. The CDR3 has 14 amino acids. Losses at the gene ends were 6 bases for V and 2 bases for J; bases not matched to a gene: 6. Here the CDR3 reads CASSFRDSNTEAFF. DNA for the CDR3: TGTGCCAGCAGTTTCCGGGACAGCAACACTGAAGCTTTCTTT.

This CDR3 is CASSLGMGQDFYEQYF. CDR3 nucleotides: TGTGCCAGCAGTTTAGGGATGGGACAGGATTTCTACGAGCAGTACTTC. The V and J genes are TRBV28 and TRBJ2-7, with 8 nucleotides matching TRBD1. After removal of 2 bases from V and 3 bases from J, the junction contained 9 bases not matched to a gene. Germline V lookup: CDR1 MDHEN, CDR2 SYDVKM. The CDR3 has 16 residues.

This clone was found a few times. The CDR3 here is CASSLDRSKAFF. The CDR3 coding sequence is TGTGCCAGCAGCTTGGACAGGTCGAAAGCTTTCTTT. V and J are TRBV5-4 and TRBJ1-1; a possible D gene is TRBD1 (5 bases). The CDR3 length is 12 residues. CDR1 SGHNT and CDR2 YYREEE come from the germline V gene (reference sequence). V was shortened by 0 bases and J by 9 bases, with 9 bases between the two germline ends.